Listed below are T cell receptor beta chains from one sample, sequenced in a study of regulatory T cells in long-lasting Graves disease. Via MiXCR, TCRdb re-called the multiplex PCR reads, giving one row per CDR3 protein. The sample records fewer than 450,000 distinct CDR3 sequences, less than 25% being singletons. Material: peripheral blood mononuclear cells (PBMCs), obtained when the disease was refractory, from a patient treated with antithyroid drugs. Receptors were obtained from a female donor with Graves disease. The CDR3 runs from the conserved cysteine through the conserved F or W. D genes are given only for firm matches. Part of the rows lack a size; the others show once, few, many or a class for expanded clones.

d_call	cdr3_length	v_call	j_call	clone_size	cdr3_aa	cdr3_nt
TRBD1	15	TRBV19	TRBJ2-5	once	CASSIGQGAWETQYF	TGTGCCAGTAGCATTGGACAGGGGGCTTGGGAGACCCAGTACTTC
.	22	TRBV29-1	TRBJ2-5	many	CSVEDLDLTRRTALHPKETQYF	TGCAGCGTTGAAGATCTCGACTTAACACGGCGGACCGCATTACATCCTAAAGAGACCCAGTACTTC
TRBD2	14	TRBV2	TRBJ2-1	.	CASGGGLAYNEQFF	TGTGCCAGCGGGGGAGGACTAGCGTACAATGAGCAGTTCTTC
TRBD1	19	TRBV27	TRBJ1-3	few	CASSPQPHRQGAGGNTIYF	TGTGCCAGCAGCCCCCAACCCCACAGACAGGGGGCCGGTGGAAACACCATATATTTT
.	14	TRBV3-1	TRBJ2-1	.	CASSQQRSNNEQFF	TGTGCCAGCAGCCAACAACGTAGCAACAATGAGCAGTTCTTC
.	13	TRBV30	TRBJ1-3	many	CAWRTVSGNTIYF	TGTGCCTGGAGGACGGTCTCTGGAAACACCATATATTTT
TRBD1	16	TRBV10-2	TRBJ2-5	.	CASGGGTGLFLGTQYF	TGCGCCAGCGGGGGGGGGACAGGGCTTTTCTTAGGGACCCAGTACTTC
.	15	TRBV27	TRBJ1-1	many	CASSLSSQGNTEAFF	TGTGCCAGCAGTTTATCGAGCCAGGGGAACACTGAAGCTTTCTTT
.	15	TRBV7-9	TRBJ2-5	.	CASSPRDGPRETQYF	TGTGCCAGCAGCCCCCGGGACGGTCCTCGGGAGACCCAGTACTTC
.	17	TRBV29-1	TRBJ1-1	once	CSVDKPNQIDSGTEAFF	TGCAGCGTTGATAAGCCCAACCAGATCGACTCTGGAACTGAAGCTTTCTTT
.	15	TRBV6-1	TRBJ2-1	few	CASSPAWGTSNEQFF	TGTGCCAGCAGTCCGGCTTGGGGGACTTCAAATGAGCAGTTCTTC
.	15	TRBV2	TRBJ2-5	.	CASSEGLQGSETQYF	TGTGCCAGCAGCGAGGGACTTCAGGGGTCAGAGACCCAGTACTTC
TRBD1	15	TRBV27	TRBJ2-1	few	CASTTGGGRSNEQFF	TGTGCCAGCACCACAGGGGGCGGAAGGTCGAATGAGCAGTTCTTC
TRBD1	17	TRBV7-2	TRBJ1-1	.	CASRSPPFDRVNTEAFF	TGTGCCAGCAGATCACCCCCCTTCGACAGGGTGAACACTGAAGCTTTCTTT
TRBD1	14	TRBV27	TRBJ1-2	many	CASSLTGGNSGYTF	TGTGCCAGCAGTCTGACAGGGGGCAATAGTGGCTACACCTTC
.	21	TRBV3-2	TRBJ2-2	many	CASSQDVLCLRLAANTGELFF	TGTGCCAGCAGCCAAGACGTGCTATGTTTGAGACTAGCGGCGAACACCGGGGAGCTGTTTTTT
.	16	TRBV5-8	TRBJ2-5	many	CASSFSGTPRRETQYF	TGTGCCAGCAGCTTCTCCGGGACACCCAGGCGGGAGACCCAGTACTTC
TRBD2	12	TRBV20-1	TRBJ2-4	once	CSLAGFRDIQYF	TGCAGTTTAGCGGGATTCCGGGACATTCAGTACTTC
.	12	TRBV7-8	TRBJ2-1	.	CASRRRASEQFF	TGTGCCAGCAGGCGGCGGGCCAGTGAGCAGTTCTTC
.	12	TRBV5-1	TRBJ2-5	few	CASRRGIETQYF	TGCGCCAGCCGACGTGGGATAGAGACCCAGTACTTC
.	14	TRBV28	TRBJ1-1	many	CASILRVENTEAFF	TGTGCCAGCATCCTCCGGGTGGAGAACACTGAAGCTTTCTTT
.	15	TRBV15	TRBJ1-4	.	CATSRIIATNEKLFF	TGTGCCACCAGCAGAATAATTGCAACTAATGAAAAACTGTTTTTT
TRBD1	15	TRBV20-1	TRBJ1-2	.	CSARSRQGWGNGYTF	TGCAGTGCTAGGTCCCGACAGGGGTGGGGGAATGGCTACACCTTC
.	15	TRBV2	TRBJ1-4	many	CASSADRATNEKLFF	TGTGCCAGCAGTGCGGACCGTGCAACTAATGAAAAACTGTTTTTT
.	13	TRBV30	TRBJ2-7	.	CAGGDSLSYEQYF	TGTGCCGGGGGAGACTCTCTATCCTACGAGCAGTACTTC
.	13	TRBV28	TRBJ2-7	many	CASSSNTGFEQYF	TGTGCCAGCAGCTCGAATACAGGGTTCGAGCAGTACTTC
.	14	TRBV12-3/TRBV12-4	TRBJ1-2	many	CASSFGGRDYGYTF	TGTGCCAGCAGTTTCGGTGGCAGGGACTATGGCTACACCTTC
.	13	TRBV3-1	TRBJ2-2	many	CASSQGPTGELFF	TGTGCCAGCAGCCAAGGTCCGACCGGGGAGCTGTTTTTT
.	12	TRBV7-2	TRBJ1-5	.	CASSKGGQPQHF	TGTGCCAGCAGCAAAGGTGGTCAGCCCCAGCATTTT
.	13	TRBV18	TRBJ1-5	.	CASSTGSNRPQHF	TGTGCCAGCTCAACGGGAAGCAATCGGCCCCAGCATTTT
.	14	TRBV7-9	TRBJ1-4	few	CASSLSGGQEKLFF	TGTGCCAGCAGCTTAAGCGGGGGGCAAGAAAAACTGTTTTTT
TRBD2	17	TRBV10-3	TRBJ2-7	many	CAINTTSGIPCPYEQYF	TGTGCCATCAATACCACTAGCGGGATTCCCTGTCCCTACGAGCAGTACTTC
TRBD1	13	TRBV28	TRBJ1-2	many	CASSFDRAYGYTF	TGTGCCAGCAGTTTCGACAGGGCCTATGGCTACACCTTC
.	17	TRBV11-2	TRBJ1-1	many	CASSPSNKQGLNTEAFF	TGTGCCAGCAGCCCTTCCAATAAACAGGGACTGAACACTGAAGCTTTCTTT
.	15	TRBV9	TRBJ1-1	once	CASSAHERADTEAFF	TGTGCCAGCAGCGCACACGAACGGGCGGACACTGAAGCTTTCTTT
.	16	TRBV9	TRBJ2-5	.	CASSVGVVLPQETQYF	TGTGCCAGCAGCGTAGGGGTGGTTCTCCCACAAGAGACCCAGTACTTC
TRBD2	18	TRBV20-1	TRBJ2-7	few	CSARDAYRSGNPSYEQYF	TGCAGTGCTAGAGACGCGTACCGGAGCGGGAACCCCTCCTACGAGCAGTACTTC
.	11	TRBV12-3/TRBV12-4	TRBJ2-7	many	CASSLATEQYF	TGTGCCAGCAGTTTAGCGACCGAGCAGTACTTC
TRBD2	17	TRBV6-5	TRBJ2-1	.	CASSYSPTSGIYNEQFF	TGTGCCAGCAGTTACTCACCGACTAGCGGTATATACAATGAGCAGTTCTTC
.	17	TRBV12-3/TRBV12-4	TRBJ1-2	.	CASSTRFSRLENYGYTF	TGTGCCAGTAGCACCAGATTTTCCAGACTCGAAAACTATGGCTACACCTTC
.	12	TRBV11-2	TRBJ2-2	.	CASSLEVGELFF	TGTGCCAGCAGCTTAGAGGTCGGGGAGCTGTTTTTT
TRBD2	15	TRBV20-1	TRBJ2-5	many	CSALFSGASQETQYF	TGCAGTGCGTTATTTAGCGGGGCTAGCCAAGAGACCCAGTACTTC
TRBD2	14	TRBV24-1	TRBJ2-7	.	CATSSGRNLYEQYF	TGTGCCACCAGTAGCGGGAGGAACCTCTACGAGCAGTACTTC
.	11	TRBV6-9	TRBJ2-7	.	CASSYFGEQCF	TGTGCCAGCAGTTACTTCGGCGAGCAGTGCTTC
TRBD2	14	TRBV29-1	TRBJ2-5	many	CSVETGGEAETQYF	TGCAGCGTTGAAACTGGGGGGGAGGCAGAGACCCAGTACTTC
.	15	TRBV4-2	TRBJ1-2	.	CASSQSQSPISGYTF	TGTGCCAGCAGCCAAAGCCAGTCCCCTATAAGTGGCTACACCTTC
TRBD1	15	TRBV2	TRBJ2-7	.	CASSPRTGPPYEQYF	TGTGCCAGCAGTCCTCGGACAGGCCCCCCCTACGAGCAGTACTTC
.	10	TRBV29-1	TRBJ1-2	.	CSVERGGYTF	TGCAGCGTTGAAAGGGGGGGCTACACCTTC
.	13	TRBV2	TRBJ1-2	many	CASSEMTGGGYTF	TGTGCCAGCAGTGAGATGACAGGAGGGGGCTACACCTTC
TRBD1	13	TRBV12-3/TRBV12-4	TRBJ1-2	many	CASTPGTADGYTF	TGTGCCAGCACCCCCGGGACAGCGGATGGCTACACCTTC
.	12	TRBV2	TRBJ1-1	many	CASSEEVTEAFF	TGTGCCAGCAGTGAAGAAGTGACTGAAGCTTTCTTT